This T cell receptor beta chain was profiled in a study of T cells in Graves' hyperthyroidism and ophthalmopathy. Overall study findings and caveats: Ophthalmopathy, as predicted by the model, came a median about seven months after the prediction.

For this clonotype: Its antigen is unidentified.

This CDR3 region has 15 residues. The V segment lost 5 bases and the J segment 8 bases; nucleotides outside the gene matches: 11. CDR1 and CDR2 from the germline V gene are MNHEY and SMNVEV (reference sequence). Amplification of TCR beta CDR3 regions used RNA as the template. First-round RT-PCR with HTBI primers amplified the TCR CDR3 region. TCRdb analysed the multiplex PCR reads with MiXCR anew, one entry per CDR3 protein. Among 640,000 or so distinct CDR3 sequences listed, 14% were seen once. The sequenced material came from blood. The J gene is TRBJ1-2, the V gene TRBV27; 10 nucleotides align to TRBD1. The TCR was taken from a woman aged 18-29 years with Graves' ophthalmopathy. The CDR3 loop is CASSPPRQGAGGYTF. For the CDR3, the DNA is TGTGCCAGCAGTCCGCCGCGACAGGGGGCCGGGGGCTACACCTTC.